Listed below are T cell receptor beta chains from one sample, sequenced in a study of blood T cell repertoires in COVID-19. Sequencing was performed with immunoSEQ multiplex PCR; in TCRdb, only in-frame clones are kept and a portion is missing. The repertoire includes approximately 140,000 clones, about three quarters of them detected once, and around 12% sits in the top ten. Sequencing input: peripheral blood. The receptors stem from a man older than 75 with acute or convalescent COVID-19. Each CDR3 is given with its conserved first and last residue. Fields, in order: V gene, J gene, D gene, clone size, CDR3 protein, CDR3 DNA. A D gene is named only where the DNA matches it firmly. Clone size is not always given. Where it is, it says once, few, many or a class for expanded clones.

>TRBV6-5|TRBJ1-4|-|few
CASTLIRGEKLFF
TGTGCCAGCACCCTAATCCGGGGGGAAAAACTGTTTTTT
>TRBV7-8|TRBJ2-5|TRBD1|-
CASSWHTGGETQYF
TGTGCCAGCAGCTGGCACACAGGGGGTGAGACCCAGTACTTC
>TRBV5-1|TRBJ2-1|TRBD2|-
CASSLALAGVNEQFF
TGCGCCAGCAGCTTGGCACTAGCGGGGGTAAATGAGCAGTTCTTC
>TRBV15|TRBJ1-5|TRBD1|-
CATSTDRGDQPQHF
TGTGCCACCAGCACGGACAGGGGAGATCAGCCCCAGCATTTT
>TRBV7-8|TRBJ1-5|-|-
CASSLGSRQPQHF
TGTGCCAGCAGCTTAGGTTCCAGACAGCCCCAGCATTTT
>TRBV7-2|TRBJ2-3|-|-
CASSPGIGRPTDTQYF
TGTGCCAGCAGTCCCGGGATAGGGAGGCCCACAGATACGCAGTATTTT
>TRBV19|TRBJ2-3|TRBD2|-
CATEASGGYTDTQYF
TGTGCCACAGAGGCTAGCGGGGGATACACAGATACGCAGTATTTT
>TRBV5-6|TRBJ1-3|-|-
CASSLRVAGNTIYF
TGTGCCAGCAGCTTGCGGGTAGCGGGAAACACCATATATTTT
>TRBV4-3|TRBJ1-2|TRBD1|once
CASSQGAGGNYGYTF
TGCGCCAGCAGCCAAGGAGCAGGGGGCAACTATGGCTACACCTTC
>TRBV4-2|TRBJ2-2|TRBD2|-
CASSQEPSGNGAGELFF
TGTGCCAGCAGCCAAGAACCTAGCGGGAACGGGGCCGGGGAGCTGTTTTTT
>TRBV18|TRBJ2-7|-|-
CASTVGGVQGYEQYF
TGTGCCAGCACCGTCGGCGGGGTACAAGGCTACGAGCAGTACTTC
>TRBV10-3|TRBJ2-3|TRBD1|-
CAISDPDRGGVSTDTQYF
TGTGCCATCAGTGACCCGGACAGGGGAGGCGTAAGCACAGATACGCAGTATTTT